This T cell receptor (beta chain) was recorded in a study of blood T cell repertoires in COVID-19. About the research overall: Specimens from acute and convalescent COVID-19 originated in the United States, Italy and Spain.

Original handling: Scientists estimated how many nucleated cells there were by amplifying reference gene primers. Only in-frame clones appear in the TCRdb table, and some are missing; sequencing was by immunoSEQ multiplex PCR. V and J calls and clone size are given by that table; D and trimming were obtained from the DNA. The sample has approximately 320,000 clones, roughly nine tenths seen once. From germline, CDR1 is LGHNA and CDR2 YNFKEQ. V gave up 5 bases and J gave up 7 bases, with 15 bases separating them. The CDR3 loop spans 13 amino acids. Participants, about 18 to 90 years old, spanned under 25 US areas.

The chain links TRBV4-2 to TRBJ2-7; possibly TRBD2 for D (6 bases). The source material was PBMCs or T cells enriched from blood (not recorded which). This TCR derives from a man aged 55 to 70 who had recovered from COVID-19. CDR3 DNA sequence: TGTGCCAGCAGCGGGGGGACCCTCGGGGAGCAGTACTTC. This encodes CASSGGTLGEQYF.